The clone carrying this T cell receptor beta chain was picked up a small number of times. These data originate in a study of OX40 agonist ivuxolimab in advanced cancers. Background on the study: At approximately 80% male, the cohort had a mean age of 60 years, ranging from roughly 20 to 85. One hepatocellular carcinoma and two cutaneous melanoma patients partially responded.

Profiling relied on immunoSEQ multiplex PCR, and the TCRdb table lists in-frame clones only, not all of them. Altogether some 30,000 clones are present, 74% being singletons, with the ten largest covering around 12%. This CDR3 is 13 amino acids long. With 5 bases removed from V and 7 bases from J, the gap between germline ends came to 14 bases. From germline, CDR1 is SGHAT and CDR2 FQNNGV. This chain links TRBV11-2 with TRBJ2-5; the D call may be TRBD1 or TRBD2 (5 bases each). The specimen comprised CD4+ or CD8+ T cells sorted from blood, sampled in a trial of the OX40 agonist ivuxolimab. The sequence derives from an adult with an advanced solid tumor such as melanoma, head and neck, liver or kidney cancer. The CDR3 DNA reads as TGTGCCAGCAGCCCCGACTGGGGGATGACCCAGTACTTC. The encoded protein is CASSPDWGMTQYF.